Presented here are 23 T cell receptor beta chains from one specimen sequenced in a study of regulatory T cells in long-lasting Graves disease. The authors built TCR beta libraries using iRepertoire HTBI primers and Arm-PCR of CDR3 regions. TCRdb passed the multiplex PCR reads through MiXCR, listing each CDR3 protein once. The table has approximately 540,000 distinct CDR3 sequences, around 12% seen once; the top ten hold roughly 8.9%. The time point is: newly diagnosed GD, antithyroid drugs for less than 3 months. Researchers made the TCR library from RNA that was extracted from PBMCs. The same sample was also used in a study of T cells in Graves' hyperthyroidism and ophthalmopathy.

Sample: peripheral blood mononuclear cells (PBMCs), taken at new diagnosis, from a patient treated with antithyroid drugs. These receptors originate from a woman aged 25 to 45 with Graves disease.

Notes on this clonotype: A read error likely explains this, since a far larger clone differs by one base. V gene TRBV30 combines with J gene TRBJ2-7; 11 bases agree with TRBD2. CDR1 and CDR2 from the germline V gene are GTSNPN and SVGIG (reference sequence). Losses at the gene ends were 3 bases for V and 7 bases for J; bases not matched to a gene: 5. The CDR3 is 13 amino acids. The CDR3 DNA reads TGTGCCTGGAGACTAGCGGGAGTAAATGAGCAGTACTTC. Protein product: CAWRLAGVNEQYF.

This clonotype has a count of ten or more. The DNA of the CDR3 is TGCGCCAGCAGCCCAGAAACTAGCGGGGGCGGCGATACGCAGTATTTT. This gives the protein CASSPETSGGGDTQYF. The gene calls are TRBV5-1 and TRBJ2-3; 11 bases align to TRBD2. V shed 4 bases, J shed 6 bases, and the junction held 10 bases outside the gene matches. The CDR3 is made up of 16 amino acids. Germline CDR1 reads SGHRS; CDR2 reads YFSETQ.

Only a few counts were recorded for this clonotype. The rearrangement links TRBV9 to TRBJ2-6; D remains unclear. The CDR3 extends over 15 amino acids. Germline CDR1 is SGDLS and CDR2 is YYNGEE. V lost 1 base and J 0 bases, leaving 5 bases between the germline ends. CDR3 nucleotide sequence: TGTGCCAGCAGCGTACCCATCTCTGGGGCCAACGTCCTGACTTTC. Translated, it gives CASSVPISGANVLTF.

The V gene is TRBV29-1, the J gene TRBJ2-3; 11 positions agree with TRBD2. Per germline, CDR1 SQVTM and CDR2 ANQGSEA. The ends lost 5 bases at V and 5 bases at J; junction bases unmatched: 3. The CDR3 is made up of 13 amino acids. CDR3 coding DNA: TGCAGCGTTAGGCTAGCGGGAGGAGATACGCAGTATTTT. It encodes CSVRLAGGDTQYF.

The gene calls are TRBV9 and TRBJ2-7, with 8 nucleotides matching TRBD1. CDR3 length: 15 residues. Unmatched junction bases numbered 8, after V lost 5 bases and J lost 1 base. From germline, CDR1 is SGDLS and CDR2 YYNGEE. In DNA, the CDR3 is TGTGCCAGCAGTCAGGGACAGGAGGCATCCTACGAGCAGTACTTC. Protein sequence: CASSQGQEASYEQYF. The full variable domain, completed using reference TRBV9 and TRBJ2-7, is DSGVTQTPKHLITATGQRVTLRCSPRSGDLSVYWYQQSLDQGLQFLIQYYNGEERAKGNILERFSAQQFPDLHSELNLSSLELGDSALYFCASSQGQEASYEQYFGPGTRLTVT.

This clonotype came up a few times. The chain has TRBV3-1 and TRBJ2-1, with D unclear. Per germline, CDR1 LGHDT and CDR2 YNNKEL (reference sequence). The CDR3 runs 12 residues. V lost 1 base to trimming and J lost 15 bases, with 13 bases between them. The CDR3 DNA sequence: TGTGCCAGCAGCCAAGCTCAAGGAGTGGGGTTCTTC. It translates to CASSQAQGVGFF.

The V gene is TRBV4-1, the J gene TRBJ1-1; no reliable D call. Germline values: CDR1 MGHRA, CDR2 YSYEKL. V was clipped by 0 bases and J by 1 base, with 9 bases between them. The CDR3 is 15 residues long. Written as DNA, the CDR3 is TGCGCCAGCAGCCAAGATCAAGGGCGGAACACTGAAGCTTTCTTT. Amino acids: CASSQDQGRNTEAFF.

This chain links TRBV6-2 or TRBV6-3 with TRBJ1-6; a possible D gene is TRBD1 (5 bases). This CDR3 region has 13 residues. Germline CDR1 MNHEY, CDR2 SVGEGT. V lost 5 bases, J lost 13 bases, and 15 bases lay in between. The CDR3 loop reads CASSEGQRTPLHF. CDR3 DNA sequence: TGTGCCAGCAGTGAAGGACAAAGGACTCCCCTCCACTTT.

The chain couples TRBV2 to TRBJ2-4, with 7 bases aligning to TRBD2. CDR1 and CDR2 (germline): SNHLY, FYNNEI. This CDR3 has 16 residues. Trimming cost V 1 base and J 3 bases; bases outside gene matches: 6. The DNA for the CDR3 is TGTGCCAGCAGTGAAGTGGGTAGCGGGTACAAAAACATTCAGTACTTC. Translating it yields CASSEVGSGYKNIQYF.

This chain joins TRBV24-1 and TRBJ2-2; weak D call: TRBD2 (7 bases). The CDR3 runs 15 residues. Between the trimmed V and J ends, which lost 6 bases and 6 bases, there was a span of 16 bases. Per germline, CDR1 KGHDR and CDR2 SFDVKD. This chain's CDR3 is CATSKVAGAPGELFF. In nucleotides, the CDR3 is TGTGCCACCAGTAAGGTTGCGGGGGCGCCCGGGGAGCTGTTTTTT.

This clonotype was seen repeatedly, ten times or more. The J gene is TRBJ1-4, the V gene TRBV12-3 or TRBV12-4; 10 bases agree with TRBD1. The CDR3 has 14 residues. Trimming at V came to 7 bases and at J to 10 bases, leaving 9 bases not matched to a gene. Here the CDR3 reads CASTKGTGVGKLFF. The CDR3, as DNA: TGTGCCAGCACAAAAGGGACAGGGGTTGGAAAACTGTTTTTT.

This clonotype was found a few times. The CDR3 loop reads CASPSPRLLAWPQHF. CDR3 DNA sequence: TGTGCCAGCCCATCCCCAAGACTCTTAGCATGGCCCCAGCATTTT. The J gene is TRBJ1-5, the V gene TRBV19; D unresolved. Germline CDR1 reads LNHDA; CDR2 reads SQIVND (reference sequence). V shed 9 bases and J shed 9 bases, with 24 bases lying between them. CDR3 size: 15 residues.

This chain uses TRBV14 with TRBJ2-1, with 13 bases matching TRBD2. There are 16 residues in the CDR3. V shed 1 base and J 9 bases; nucleotides not matched to a gene: 6. CDR1 is SGHDN, CDR2 FVKESK, per germline. The chain's CDR3 is CASSQGTSGRRGEQFF. The CDR3 DNA is TGTGCCAGCAGCCAAGGGACTAGCGGGAGAAGGGGTGAGCAGTTCTTC.

On this clonotype itself: A read error may be the cause here, since a much bigger clone is one base away. In this CDR3 the conserved last residue, phenylalanine or tryptophan, is missing, so a read error is likely. The V gene is TRBV13, the J gene TRBJ2-5; 7 positions agree with TRBD1. In germline, CDR1 is PRHDT, CDR2 FYEKMQ (reference sequence). The CDR3 is 15 amino acids. CDR3 DNA sequence: TGCGCCAGCAGCTTGATTCCAGGGGGCCAAGAGACCCAGTACTTA. Amino acids: CASSLIPGGQETQYL.

This rearrangement joins TRBV6-5 to TRBJ1-3; TRBD1 is a possible D gene (5 bases). The CDR3 covers 15 residues. Trimming pared 2 bases from V and 7 bases from J, leaving 15 bases between. CDR1 is MNHEY, CDR2 SVGAGI, per germline. CDR3 nucleotides: TGTGCCAGCAGTTACGATGCAGGGAGGATCAACACCATATATTTT. It translates to CASSYDAGRINTIYF.

This clonotype was counted ten times or more. V usage is TRBV19 and J usage is TRBJ2-3; D assignment may be TRBD1 or TRBD2 (5 bases each). The CDR3 spans 14 residues. V lost 3 bases and J lost 2, with 9 bases in between. From germline, CDR1 is LNHDA and CDR2 SQIVND (reference sequence). The CDR3 DNA follows: TGTGCCAGTAGTATGAGGGACGTCACAGATACGCAGTATTTT. Translation: CASSMRDVTDTQYF.

This clonotype was seen repeatedly, ten times or more. V is TRBV7-9 and J is TRBJ2-2; D not certain. V gave up 1 base and J gave up 5 bases, with 5 bases separating them. The germline V gene has CDR1 SEHNR and CDR2 FQNEAQ (reference sequence). The CDR3 is 13 amino acids. CDR3 sequence (DNA): TGTGCCAGCAGCTTAGAGCTGACCGGGGAGCTGTTTTTT. As protein: CASSLELTGELFF.

This clonotype was seen ten or more times. The rearrangement joins TRBV12-3 or TRBV12-4 to TRBJ1-6, with a weak D call TRBD1 (5 bases). The CDR3 consists of 13 residues. V gave up 5 bases and J gave up 14 bases, with 16 bases separating them. The CDR3 nucleotides read TGTGCCAGCAGTCGCGTAACAACAGGCGCCCTCCACTTT. Its translation: CASSRVTTGALHF.

Many counts were recorded for this clonotype. V gene TRBV28 combines with J gene TRBJ1-2, with D tentatively TRBD1 (6 bases). The CDR3 has 14 amino acids. V lost 6 bases to trimming and J lost 6 bases, with 17 bases between them. CDR1 MDHEN and CDR2 SYDVKM come from the germline V gene. CDR3 in DNA: TGTGCCAGCAGACCTGGACAGCCCGTACATGGCTACACCTTC. It encodes CASRPGQPVHGYTF.

J is TRBJ1-5 and V is TRBV4-1; D ambiguous. The CDR3 sequence is 16 residues long. Per germline, CDR1 MGHRA and CDR2 YSYEKL. V lost 4 bases and J 3 bases, leaving 16 bases between the germline ends. CDR3 residues: CASSPLAQSSNQPQHF. CDR3 coding DNA: TGCGCCAGCAGCCCCCTCGCCCAGAGCTCCAATCAGCCCCAGCATTTT.

There are a few counts of this clonotype. The chain uses TRBV29-1 and TRBJ2-1; a possible D gene is TRBD2 (6 bases). The CDR3 extends over 15 amino acids. V was shortened by 7 bases and J by 3 bases, with 19 bases between the two germline ends. The germline gives CDR1 SQVTM, CDR2 ANQGSEA. CDR3 sequence reads: CSGSGLRGIYNEQFF. In DNA form, the CDR3 reads TGCAGCGGGTCAGGGTTGCGGGGTATCTACAATGAGCAGTTCTTC.

This clonotype has ten or more counts. V gene TRBV2 combines with J gene TRBJ2-7; 9 bases align to TRBD2. The CDR3 spans 13 residues. CDR1 is SNHLY, CDR2 FYNNEI, per germline. Germline trimming cut 4 bases from V and 7 bases from J; bases unmatched to any gene: 5. The CDR3 DNA reads as TGTGCCAGCAGTGCCGGGCTAGCGGGGGAGCAGTACTTC. It encodes CASSAGLAGEQYF.

V usage is TRBV3-1 and J usage is TRBJ2-1; D remains unclear. The CDR3 length is 12 residues. V lost 3 bases to trimming and J lost 8 bases, with 8 bases between them. Per the germline V gene, CDR1 is LGHDT and CDR2 is YNNKEL (reference sequence). The CDR3 here is CASSHRIHEQFF. For the CDR3, the DNA is TGTGCCAGCAGCCACAGGATACATGAGCAGTTCTTC.